These 15 T cell receptor beta chains share one sample of origin, sequenced in a study of regulatory T cells in long-lasting Graves disease. Investigators prepared the TCR beta libraries by applying iRepertoire HTBI primers and Arm-PCR of CDR3 regions. TCRdb fed the multiplex PCR reads into MiXCR, producing one record per CDR3 protein. The table shows roughly 260,000 distinct CDR3 sequences, with around 19% occurring only once. Time point reported: newly diagnosed GD, antithyroid drugs for less than 3 months. From PBMCs, RNA was extracted and then used to make the TCR library. This same sample was also part of a study on T cells in Graves' hyperthyroidism and ophthalmopathy.

The sequencing here drew on peripheral blood mononuclear cells (PBMCs), taken at new diagnosis, from a patient treated with antithyroid drugs. These TCRs come from a woman in her 30s with Graves disease.

This clonotype has ten or more counts. V and J are TRBV20-1 and TRBJ1-4; a possible D gene is TRBD1 (6 bases). CDR3 length: 13 residues. In germline, CDR1 is DFQATT, CDR2 SNEGSKA (reference sequence). V was clipped by 3 bases and J by 5 bases, with 10 bases between them. CDR3 sequence reads: CSARRDTNEKLFF. CDR3 nucleotide sequence: TGCAGTGCTAGGCGGGACACAAATGAAAAACTGTTTTTT.

The sample holds many counts of this clonotype. The genes are TRBV18 and TRBJ2-1; 8 bases are a match to TRBD2. There are 16 residues in the CDR3. The V gene's germline CDR1 is KGHSH and CDR2 LQKENI. Germline trimming cut 3 bases from V and 1 base from J; bases unmatched to any gene: 5. In DNA form, the CDR3 reads TGTGCCAGCTCACCCGGCAGCGGGGGTTCCTACAATGAGCAGTTCTTC. Protein product: CASSPGSGGSYNEQFF.

The chain has TRBV28 and TRBJ1-1, with D maybe TRBD1 (5 bases). V was clipped by 2 bases and J by 7 bases, with 11 bases between them. The CDR3 sequence is 13 residues long. Germline V gene sequence: CDR1 MDHEN, CDR2 SYDVKM. CDR3 DNA sequence: TGTGCCAGCAGTTTAGGGGCACGCCTTGAAGCTTTCTTT. It codes for CASSLGARLEAFF.

This chain joins TRBV7-9 and TRBJ1-4, with TRBD1 identical over 7 bases. The CDR3 has 18 amino acids. The V and J ends lost 5 bases and 3 bases, in that order; junction bases with no gene match: 15. Per the germline V gene, CDR1 is SEHNR and CDR2 is FQNEAQ (reference sequence). In nucleotides, the CDR3 is TGTGCCAGCAGCCGTCCCGGGACAGTCAACAAGTCTAATGAAAAACTGTTTTTT. Translating gives CASSRPGTVNKSNEKLFF.

This clonotype has a count of ten or more. J is TRBJ2-7 and V is TRBV5-1; D may be TRBD1 or TRBD2 (5 bases each). The CDR3 consists of 14 residues. Germline-derived CDR1 and CDR2 are SGHRS and YFSETQ. Deletions cut 0 bases from V and 0 bases from J, with 7 bases between. The CDR3, as DNA: TGCGCCAGCAGCTTGGACGGGACCTCCTACGAGCAGTACTTC. Protein product: CASSLDGTSYEQYF.

V usage is TRBV20-1 and J usage is TRBJ1-3, with 7 bases identical to TRBD1. The CDR3 loop spans 14 amino acids. Germline-derived CDR1 and CDR2 are DFQATT and SNEGSKA (reference sequence). Trimming removed 3 bases from V and 4 bases from J; junction bases left unmatched: 6. CDR3 in DNA: TGCAGTGCTAGTTTACAGGGGTACGGAAACACCATATATTTT. Encoded protein: CSASLQGYGNTIYF.

This clonotype has ten or more counts. This sequence joins TRBV7-3 and TRBJ1-5; D is possibly TRBD1 (5 bases). This CDR3 spans 13 amino acids. In germline, CDR1 is SGHTA, CDR2 FQGTGA. V gave up 3 bases and J gave up 7 bases, with 10 bases separating them. Written as DNA, the CDR3 is TGTGCCAGCAGCTTTGCGGGGGGGCAGCCCCAGCATTTT. It yields the protein CASSFAGGQPQHF.

The V gene is TRBV5-5, the J gene TRBJ1-2; 7 bases map to TRBD1. Germline V gives CDR1 SGHKS, CDR2 YYEKEE (reference sequence). The CDR3 extends over 18 amino acids. With V trimmed by 1 base and J by 5 bases, 17 bases remained unmatched. The CDR3 region is CASSLRDSPNNFYYGYTF. As DNA, the CDR3 is TGTGCCAGCAGCTTGCGGGACAGCCCTAATAACTTTTATTATGGCTACACCTTC.

This clonotype was counted at least ten times. The rearrangement uses TRBV3-1 and TRBJ1-1, with D hard to call. Germline V gene data show CDR1 as LGHDT and CDR2 as YNNKEL (reference sequence). V lost 4 bases and J lost 6, with 15 bases in between. The CDR3 sequence is 14 residues long. CDR3 DNA: TGTGCCAGCAGCCGCGGAGCCCCAGGCGCTGAAGCTTTCTTT. The encoded protein is CASSRGAPGAEAFF.

The V gene is TRBV29-1, the J gene TRBJ2-6, with unresolved D. There are 12 residues in the CDR3. Germline lookup yields CDR1 SQVTM and CDR2 ANQGSEA. V was shortened by 5 bases and J by 4 bases, with 6 bases between the two germline ends. CDR3 residues: CSVLAGANVLTF. The CDR3 DNA sequence: TGCAGCGTTCTGGCCGGGGCCAACGTCCTGACTTTC.

This clonotype was seen ten or more times. The CDR3 protein is CASSFDRGRDAFF. The CDR3 coding sequence is TGTGCCAGCAGCTTTGACAGGGGGCGGGATGCTTTCTTT. The genes are TRBV11-2 and TRBJ1-1, with 10 nucleotides matching TRBD1. Germline V gene sequence: CDR1 SGHAT, CDR2 FQNNGV. CDR3 size: 13 residues. The ends lost 3 bases at V and 11 bases at J; junction bases unmatched: 6.

This clonotype was seen a few times. The chain joins TRBV2 to TRBJ1-5; D possibly corresponds to TRBD1 (5 bases). Trimming stripped 0 bases from V and 6 bases from J, with 9 bases between. CDR3 length equals 14 residues. Germline CDR1 reads SNHLY; CDR2 reads FYNNEI. CDR3 bases: TGTGCCAGCAGTGAAGCGGGGGGTAGTCAGCCCCAGCATTTT. Encoded protein: CASSEAGGSQPQHF.

This clonotype showed up many times. The chain employs TRBV11-2 and TRBJ2-7, with D unclear. Trimming cost V 5 bases and J 1 base, with 18 bases left between them. The germline gives CDR1 SGHAT, CDR2 FQNNGV. The CDR3 is 16 residues long. The DNA for the CDR3 is TGTGCCAGCAGCCCTATCTCCCGTCAGGCGTCCTACGAGCAGTACTTC. Its protein product is CASSPISRQASYEQYF.

V usage is TRBV7-9 and J usage is TRBJ2-5; D is undetermined. There are 14 residues in the CDR3. Trimming took 1 base from V and 1 from J, leaving 7 bases between them. Germline V gene lookup returns CDR1 SEHNR and CDR2 FQNEAQ (reference sequence). CDR3 region: CASSLGAPQETQYF. CDR3 sequence (DNA): TGTGCCAGCAGCTTAGGAGCTCCCCAAGAGACCCAGTACTTC.

This clonotype was seen ten or more times. The chain recombines TRBV2 with TRBJ2-3; D unclear. CDR3 length: 11 amino acids. Deletions cut 1 base from V and 7 bases from J, with 3 bases between. Germline loops: CDR1 SNHLY, CDR2 FYNNEI. DNA for the CDR3: TGTGCCAGCAGTGAAGACTATACGCAGTATTTT. Translated, it gives CASSEDYTQYF.